The 20 T cell receptor beta chains below all came from one sample that was sequenced in a study of PD-L1 blockade in urothelial cancer. Repertoires were generated with immunoSEQ multiplex PCR, while TCRdb's copy carries only in-frame clones and drops some. This sample carries 35,000 to 40,000 clones, approximately 34% of them seen once, and the ten largest clones take 8% to 9%. Sequenced here: tumor tissue, sampled before atezolizumab (anti-PD-L1) treatment. The receptors derive from a man aged 55-75 years with urothelial cancer.

The V call is TRBV18, the J call TRBJ1-1; D gene ambiguous. This CDR3 has 16 residues. Germline V gene data show CDR1 as KGHSH and CDR2 as LQKENI. V was clipped by 3 bases and J by 3 bases, with 17 bases between them. The CDR3 spells CASSPPSATGYTEAFF. CDR3 in DNA: TGTGCCAGCTCACCGCCCTCCGCGACGGGGTACACTGAAGCTTTCTTT.

The genes are TRBV25-1 and TRBJ1-1; maybe TRBD1 (5 bases). Germline CDR1 reads MGHDK; CDR2 reads SYGVNS. The CDR3 is made up of 14 amino acids. Trimming took 1 base from V and 2 from J, leaving 8 bases between them. DNA for the CDR3: TGTGCCAGCAGTGAATGGGGGAGTAACACTGAAGCTTTCTTT. Residues: CASSEWGSNTEAFF. Together with reference TRBV25-1 and TRBJ1-1, the CDR3 gives the full variable domain: EADIYQTPRYLVIGTGKKITLECSQTMGHDKMYWYQQDPGMELHLIHYSYGVNSTEKGDLSSESTVSRIRTEHFPLTLESARPSHTSQYLCASSEWGSNTEAFFGQGTRLTVV.

This clone was counted ten times or more. This rearrangement joins TRBV6-8 to TRBJ2-7, with D perhaps TRBD1 (6 bases). This CDR3 is built from 14 residues. The germline V gene has CDR1 MNHGY and CDR2 SAAAGT. The germline V and J ends were trimmed by 5 bases and 3 bases, with 14 bases remaining between them. CDR3 nucleotide sequence: TGTGCCAGCAGTACTGGACAGATTAACTACGAGCAGTACTTC. Protein product: CASSTGQINYEQYF.

V gene TRBV15 combines with J gene TRBJ1-2, with D perhaps matching TRBD1 (6 bases). The CDR3 is 15 amino acids. Germline CDR1 reads LNHNV; CDR2 reads YYDKDF (reference sequence). V lost 3 bases and J 4 bases, leaving 15 bases between the germline ends. This CDR3 is CATSSGTPHIYGYTF. The CDR3 DNA reads TGTGCCACCAGCAGCGGGACACCGCACATCTATGGCTACACCTTC.

The chain joins TRBV30 to TRBJ1-2; D gene ambiguous. Trimming took off 2 bases at V and 2 bases at J, with 6 bases between the two ends. CDR3 size: 12 residues. The germline V gene encodes CDR1 GTSNPN and CDR2 SVGIG (reference sequence). CDR3 sequence (DNA): TGTGCCTGGAGTACGGGAAACTATGGCTACACCTTC. It encodes CAWSTGNYGYTF.

This clone was detected a few times. Other DNA sequences in the sample encode the same CDR3. The V gene is TRBV29-1, the J gene TRBJ2-3; 10 nucleotides align to TRBD2. This CDR3 is built from 16 residues. Germline lookup yields CDR1 SQVTM and CDR2 ANQGSEA. The V segment lost 3 bases and the J segment 0 bases; nucleotides outside the gene matches: 6. The CDR3 here is CSVDGLAGDSTDTQYF. CDR3 DNA sequence: TGCAGCGTTGATGGGCTAGCGGGAGACAGCACAGATACGCAGTATTTT.

This clone came up a few times. V is TRBV29-1 and J is TRBJ2-7, with TRBD1 matching over 11 bases. J lost 5 bases, V lost 3 bases, and 3 bases had no gene match. CDR1 is SQVTM, CDR2 ANQGSEA, per germline. The CDR3 spans 13 residues. The CDR3 loop is CSVEGQGGDEQYF. DNA of the CDR3: TGCAGCGTTGAGGGACAGGGGGGCGACGAGCAGTACTTC.

This chain links TRBV19 with TRBJ2-1; 7 bases fit TRBD2. V was clipped by 1 base and J by 7 bases; unmatched bases: 13. Per germline, CDR1 LNHDA and CDR2 SQIVND (reference sequence). The CDR3 consists of 17 residues. This chain's CDR3 is CASSIGPGLGSRNEQFF. CDR3 bases: TGTGCCAGTAGTATAGGGCCCGGACTAGGATCCCGAAATGAGCAGTTCTTC.

This clone was counted only a few times. The chain has TRBV10-1 and TRBJ2-5; the D is unclear. CDR3 length: 14 residues. V shed 3 bases and J shed 0 bases, with 8 bases lying between them. Germline assignment: CDR1 WNHNN and CDR2 SYGVQD (reference sequence). CDR3: CASSESGNQETQYF. CDR3 coding DNA: TGCGCCAGCAGTGAATCCGGCAACCAAGAGACCCAGTACTTC.

There are many counts of this clone. The V call is TRBV6-8, the J call TRBJ1-2; D remains ambiguous. The CDR3 covers 14 residues. The germline V and J ends were trimmed by 5 bases and 4 bases, with 14 bases remaining between them. Per germline, CDR1 MNHGY and CDR2 SAAAGT. The CDR3: CASSVEESGYGYTF. In DNA, the CDR3 is TGTGCCAGCAGTGTAGAGGAGAGTGGCTATGGCTACACCTTC.

J is TRBJ1-1 and V is TRBV4-1; possibly TRBD1 for D (5 bases). The germline V gene encodes CDR1 MGHRA and CDR2 YSYEKL. Trimming took 0 bases from V and 11 from J, leaving 13 bases between them. The CDR3 runs to 13 residues. This chain's CDR3 is CASSQDYLGAAFF. The DNA of the CDR3 is TGCGCCAGCAGCCAAGATTATTTAGGGGCCGCTTTCTTT.

In its sample, this clone was seen many times. The V call is TRBV6-8, the J call TRBJ1-5, with D possibly matching TRBD1 (6 bases). The V and J ends lost 5 bases and 0 bases respectively, with 23 bases between them. Germline assignment: CDR1 MNHGY and CDR2 SAAAGT. This CDR3 contains 19 residues. This CDR3 reads CASSTPDRYFTSSNQPQHF. The CDR3 DNA is TGTGCCAGCAGTACCCCTGACAGGTACTTTACTAGTAGCAATCAGCCCCAGCATTTT.

V and J are TRBV29-1 and TRBJ1-2; D perhaps matches TRBD1 (6 bases). Germline V gene data show CDR1 as SQVTM and CDR2 as ANQGSEA. The CDR3 has 13 residues. Trimming took off 2 bases at V and 9 bases at J, with 16 bases between the two ends. The CDR3: CSVELQGNNRYTF. CDR3 nucleotides: TGCAGCGTTGAATTACAGGGTAACAATCGCTACACCTTC.

This chain uses TRBV6-1 with TRBJ1-1, with D uncertain. V was trimmed by 0 bases and J by 4 bases, leaving 12 bases between them. CDR3 length: 15 amino acids. Per the germline V gene, CDR1 is MNHNS and CDR2 is SASEGT. CDR3 protein: CASSEARRGVTEAFF. CDR3 DNA: TGTGCCAGCAGTGAAGCGCGGCGGGGTGTCACTGAAGCTTTCTTT.

This clone has ten or more counts. The chain joins TRBV11-3 to TRBJ1-4, with D perhaps matching TRBD1 (5 bases). The germline V gene encodes CDR1 SGHNT and CDR2 YENEEA. V was cut by 1 base and J by 3 bases, with 6 bases left in between. The CDR3 is 14 residues long. In DNA, the CDR3 is TGTGCCAGCAGCTTAGGGGGCGCTAATGAAAAACTGTTTTTT. This codes for CASSLGGANEKLFF.

This clone has a handful of counts. V and J are TRBV30 and TRBJ2-1, with D perhaps matching TRBD1 or TRBD2 (6 bases each). Germline values: CDR1 GTSNPN, CDR2 SVGIG (reference sequence). V lost 4 bases to trimming and J lost 8 bases, with 12 bases between them. The CDR3 is 12 amino acids. The CDR3: CAWNPGADEQFF. Here the CDR3 DNA reads TGTGCCTGGAACCCGGGGGCCGATGAGCAGTTCTTC.

This clone was counted a single time. The gene calls are TRBV15 and TRBJ1-5; D uncertain. Germline values: CDR1 LNHNV, CDR2 YYDKDF (reference sequence). The V end was cut by 0 bases, the J end by 4 bases, with 7 bases between. This CDR3 is built from 14 residues. CDR3 in DNA: TGTGCCACCAGCAGAGACGGGAGGAATCAGCCCCAGCATTTT. It specifies CATSRDGRNQPQHF.

This rearrangement joins TRBV29-1 to TRBJ2-2; 8 bases map to TRBD1. V dropped 6 bases and J dropped 1; count of bases not matched to a gene: 7. CDR3 length: 15 residues. Germline CDR1 and CDR2: SQVTM and ANQGSEA. CDR3: CSVDPTGVNTGELFF. The CDR3 bases are TGCAGCGTCGACCCGACAGGGGTGAACACCGGGGAGCTGTTTTTT.

The rearrangement joins TRBV6-8 to TRBJ2-6; tentative D call: TRBD2 (5 bases). The CDR3 extends over 16 amino acids. V was clipped by 6 bases and J by 0 bases, with 12 bases between them. In germline, CDR1 is MNHGY, CDR2 SAAAGT. As DNA, the CDR3 is TGTGCCAGCAGCGAAAGAGGGAACTCTGGGGCCAACGTCCTGACTTTC. Amino acids: CASSERGNSGANVLTF.

The V and J genes are TRBV28 and TRBJ1-3; the D is unclear. The CDR3 contains 17 residues. V was pared by 3 bases and J by 4 bases, with 19 bases between. Germline V gene data show CDR1 as MDHEN and CDR2 as SYDVKM. DNA for the CDR3: TGTGCCAGCAGTTTTACACCAAACCCATTACAGGGAAACACCATATATTTT. This sequence encodes CASSFTPNPLQGNTIYF.